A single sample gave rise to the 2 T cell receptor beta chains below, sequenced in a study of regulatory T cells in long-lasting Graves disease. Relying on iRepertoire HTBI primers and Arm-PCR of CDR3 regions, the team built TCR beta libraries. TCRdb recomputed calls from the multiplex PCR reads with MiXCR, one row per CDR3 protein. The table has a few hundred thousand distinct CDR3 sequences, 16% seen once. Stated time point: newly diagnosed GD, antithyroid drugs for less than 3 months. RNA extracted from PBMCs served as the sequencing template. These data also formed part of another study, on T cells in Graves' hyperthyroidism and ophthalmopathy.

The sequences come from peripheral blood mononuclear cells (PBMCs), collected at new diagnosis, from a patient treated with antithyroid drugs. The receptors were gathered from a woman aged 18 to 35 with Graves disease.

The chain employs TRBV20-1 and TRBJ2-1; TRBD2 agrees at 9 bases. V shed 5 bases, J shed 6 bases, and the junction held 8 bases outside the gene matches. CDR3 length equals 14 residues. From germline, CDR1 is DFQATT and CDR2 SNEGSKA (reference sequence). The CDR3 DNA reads TGCAGTGCTCCCAGGAGCGGGGGGATCAATGAGCAGTTCTTC. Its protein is CSAPRSGGINEQFF.

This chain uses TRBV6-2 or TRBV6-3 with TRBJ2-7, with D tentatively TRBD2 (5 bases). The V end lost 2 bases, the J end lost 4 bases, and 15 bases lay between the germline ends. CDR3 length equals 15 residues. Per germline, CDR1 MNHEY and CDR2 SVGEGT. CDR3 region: CASSYLAREQYEQYF. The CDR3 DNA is TGTGCCAGCAGTTACCTCGCCCGGGAACAATACGAGCAGTACTTC.